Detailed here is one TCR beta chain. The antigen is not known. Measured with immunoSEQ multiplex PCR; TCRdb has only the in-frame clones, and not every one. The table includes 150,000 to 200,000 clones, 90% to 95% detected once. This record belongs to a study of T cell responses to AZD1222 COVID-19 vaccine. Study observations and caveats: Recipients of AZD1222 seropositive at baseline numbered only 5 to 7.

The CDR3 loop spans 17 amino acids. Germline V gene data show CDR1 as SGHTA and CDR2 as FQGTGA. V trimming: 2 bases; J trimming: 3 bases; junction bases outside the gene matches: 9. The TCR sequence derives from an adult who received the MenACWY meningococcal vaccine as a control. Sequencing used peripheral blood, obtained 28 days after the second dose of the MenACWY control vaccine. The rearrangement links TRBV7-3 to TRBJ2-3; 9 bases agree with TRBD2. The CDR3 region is CASSLLTGTSLTDTQYF. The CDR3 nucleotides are TGTGCCAGCAGCTTACTTACCGGGACTAGCCTTACAGATACGCAGTATTTT.